Listed below are T cell receptor beta chains from one sample, sequenced in a study of persistence of HIV-infected CD4 T cells. The method was immunoSEQ multiplex PCR; TCRdb's version includes in-frame clones alone and lacks a portion of them. The sample has about 30,000 clones; approximately 70% are singletons. No antigen has been identified for these receptors. This specimen was CD4+ T cells sorted from PBMCs after approximately 19-hour stimulation, taken from a patient who received antiretroviral therapy. These receptors came from an adult man with HIV who was CMV-seropositive. Each CDR3 is given with its conserved first and last residue. The order of the fields is J gene, clone size, D gene, V gene, CDR3 DNA, CDR3 protein. D genes are given only for firm matches. Expanded clones are given a class, and other clones once, few, many or no size at all.

j_gene: TRBJ2-1; abundance: NA; d_gene: NA; v_gene: TRBV6-5; CDR3nt: TGTGCCACCGGGCGGGCTCAGAGATACAATGAGCAGTTCTTC; CDR3aa: CATGRAQRYNEQFF
j_gene: TRBJ2-7; abundance: NA; d_gene: NA; v_gene: TRBV5-1; CDR3nt: TGCGCCAGCAGCTTGGGGACGGGTGAGCAGTACTTC; CDR3aa: CASSLGTGEQYF
j_gene: TRBJ2-3; abundance: NA; d_gene: TRBD2; v_gene: TRBV10-2; CDR3nt: TGCGCCAGCAGTAACGGGGGGGACACAGATACGCAGTATTTT; CDR3aa: CASSNGGDTDTQYF
j_gene: TRBJ1-5; abundance: NA; d_gene: NA; v_gene: TRBV28; CDR3nt: TGTGCCAGCAACTGGGCCCAGGCAAATGTTAAGCCCCAGCATTTT; CDR3aa: CASNWAQANVKPQHF
j_gene: TRBJ2-1; abundance: NA; d_gene: NA; v_gene: TRBV2; CDR3nt: TGTGCCAGCAGTTTTGGGACGTCTAGCTCCTACAATGAGCAGTTCTTC; CDR3aa: CASSFGTSSSYNEQFF
j_gene: TRBJ1-2; abundance: NA; d_gene: NA; v_gene: TRBV2; CDR3nt: TGTGCCAGCAGACCCGGACCAGTTTTCTATGGCTACACCTTC; CDR3aa: CASRPGPVFYGYTF
j_gene: TRBJ2-1; abundance: NA; d_gene: TRBD2; v_gene: TRBV2; CDR3nt: TGTGCCAGCAGTTCTGGCGGGGGGTACAATGAGCAGTTCTTC; CDR3aa: CASSSGGGYNEQFF
j_gene: TRBJ1-1; abundance: NA; d_gene: TRBD1; v_gene: TRBV5-1; CDR3nt: TGCGCCAGCAGCCTAGGGACAGGGGGCGCGAACACTGAAGCTTTCTTT; CDR3aa: CASSLGTGGANTEAFF
j_gene: TRBJ1-5; abundance: NA; d_gene: TRBD1; v_gene: TRBV19; CDR3nt: TGTGCCAGTACCTCGGACAGGAAGCCCCAGCATTTT; CDR3aa: CASTSDRKPQHF
j_gene: TRBJ1-2; abundance: NA; d_gene: NA; v_gene: TRBV3-1/TRBV3-2; CDR3nt: TGTGCCAGCAGCCAAGGGGGGAGAGGCTACACCTTC; CDR3aa: CASSQGGRGYTF
j_gene: TRBJ2-5; abundance: few; d_gene: TRBD1; v_gene: TRBV12-5; CDR3nt: TGTGCTAGTGGTTTGACAGGGGTAGAGACCCAGTACTTC; CDR3aa: CASGLTGVETQYF
j_gene: TRBJ2-4; abundance: NA; d_gene: NA; v_gene: TRBV2; CDR3nt: TGTGCCAGCAGTGACACAGGGTCCAAAAACATTCAGTACTTC; CDR3aa: CASSDTGSKNIQYF
j_gene: TRBJ2-7; abundance: few; d_gene: TRBD1; v_gene: TRBV5-1; CDR3nt: TGCGCCAGCAGAGCCGGGACAGGGGGCTACGAGCAGTACTTC; CDR3aa: CASRAGTGGYEQYF
j_gene: TRBJ1-5; abundance: NA; d_gene: NA; v_gene: TRBV6-1; CDR3nt: TGTGCCAGCAGTGAAGCACGGTGGGGGGACCTTTGGCCCCAGCATTTT; CDR3aa: CASSEARWGDLWPQHF
j_gene: TRBJ1-4; abundance: once; d_gene: TRBD1; v_gene: TRBV28; CDR3nt: TGTGCCAGCAGTGAACGACAGGGAGGACTGTTTTTT; CDR3aa: CASSERQGGLFF
j_gene: TRBJ2-7; abundance: NA; d_gene: TRBD1; v_gene: TRBV18; CDR3nt: TGTGCCAGCTCACCACCCCGGACAGGGGAACCCTACGAGCAGTACTTC; CDR3aa: CASSPPRTGEPYEQYF